Listed below are T cell receptor beta chains from one sample, sequenced in a study of vaccination and CD4 T cells after COVID-19. For these TCRs, the target antigens are not known. TCRdb reanalysed the PCR reads using MiXCR and keeps one entry per CDR3 protein. The top ten hold 13% of the sample, which has some 17,000 distinct CDR3 sequences, approximately 50% seen once. The sample in question was CD4+ T cells from blood, cultured in vitro, obtained about 7 months after SARS-CoV-2 vaccination. These receptors all stem from a human donor who had recovered from COVID-19. Both conserved end residues are part of each CDR3. Fields, in order: V gene, clone size, D gene, CDR3 length, J gene, CDR3 protein, CDR3 DNA. The D gene is left open where the match is weak. Clone size is given for some rows only: seen once, a few or many times, or a class if the clone is expanded.

V: TRBV7-3
size: NA
D: NA
length: 16
J: TRBJ2-2
CDR3: CASSLRGGTNTGELFF
DNA: TGTGCCAGCAGCTTAAGAGGGGGTACGAACACCGGGGAGCTGTTTTTT

V: TRBV28
size: NA
D: TRBD1
length: 14
J: TRBJ2-1
CDR3: CASSQERDRGKQFF
DNA: TGTGCCAGCAGTCAAGAGCGGGACAGGGGTAAGCAGTTCTTC

V: TRBV6-2/TRBV6-3
size: NA
D: TRBD2
length: 18
J: TRBJ2-5
CDR3: CASSPNPGTSGYKRPQYF
DNA: TGTGCCAGCAGTCCGAACCCTGGCACTAGCGGGTACAAGAGACCCCAGTACTTC

V: TRBV7-2
size: few
D: TRBD1
length: 17
J: TRBJ2-7
CDR3: CASSLGPGGREPYEQYF
DNA: TGTGCCAGCAGCTTAGGGCCAGGGGGCCGAGAACCCTACGAGCAGTACTTC

V: TRBV7-2
size: NA
D: NA
length: 15
J: TRBJ1-2
CDR3: CASSPTGRINYGYTF
DNA: TGTGCCAGCAGCCCTACAGGGCGGATTAACTATGGCTACACCTTC

V: TRBV11-3
size: NA
D: NA
length: 14
J: TRBJ1-1
CDR3: CASSADTLNTEAFF
DNA: TGTGCCAGCAGTGCGGACACCCTGAACACTGAAGCTTTCTTT

V: TRBV20-1
size: NA
D: TRBD1
length: 15
J: TRBJ2-7
CDR3: CSALRSGTVAYEQYF
DNA: TGCAGTGCTTTGCGATCCGGGACAGTTGCCTACGAGCAGTACTTC

V: TRBV20-1
size: NA
D: NA
length: 15
J: TRBJ2-1
CDR3: CSAPKAWSSYNEQFF
DNA: TGCAGTGCACCCAAGGCCTGGAGCTCCTACAATGAGCAGTTCTTC

V: TRBV7-6
size: NA
D: TRBD2
length: 17
J: TRBJ2-2
CDR3: CASSPGLAGVLTGELFF
DNA: TGTGCCAGCAGCCCCGGACTAGCGGGAGTATTGACCGGGGAGCTGTTTTTT

V: TRBV28
size: NA
D: TRBD2
length: 14
J: TRBJ2-5
CDR3: CASSSAGGVETQYF
DNA: TGTGCCAGCAGTTCGGCGGGGGGCGTTGAGACCCAGTACTTC

V: TRBV19
size: NA
D: NA
length: 15
J: TRBJ1-6
CDR3: CASSIIRPDNSPLHF
DNA: TGTGCCAGTAGTATTATTCGACCGGATAATTCACCCCTCCACTTT

V: TRBV20-1
size: few
D: NA
length: 11
J: TRBJ2-3
CDR3: CSADKGDTQYF
DNA: TGCAGTGCGGATAAGGGGGATACGCAGTATTTT

V: TRBV20-1
size: NA
D: NA
length: 13
J: TRBJ1-5
CDR3: CSARVGGLQPQHF
DNA: TGCAGTGCTAGAGTGGGGGGGCTTCAGCCCCAGCATTTT

V: TRBV5-4
size: NA
D: TRBD1
length: 13
J: TRBJ1-2
CDR3: CASREQGLDGYTF
DNA: TGTGCCAGCAGGGAACAGGGGTTAGATGGCTACACCTTC

V: TRBV4-1
size: NA
D: NA
length: 11
J: TRBJ1-3
CDR3: CASSQRDTIYF
DNA: TGCGCCAGCAGCCAACGAGACACCATATATTTT

V: TRBV4-2
size: NA
D: NA
length: 14
J: TRBJ1-5
CDR3: CASSPGLEGQPQHF
DNA: TGTGCCAGCAGCCCGGGACTTGAGGGTCAGCCCCAGCATTTT

V: TRBV7-3
size: NA
D: TRBD2
length: 16
J: TRBJ2-3
CDR3: CASSPGRAGAADTQYF
DNA: TGTGCCAGCAGCCCGGGAAGGGCGGGAGCTGCAGATACGCAGTATTTT

V: TRBV5-1
size: NA
D: TRBD1
length: 14
J: TRBJ2-5
CDR3: CASSFWDSEETQYF
DNA: TGCGCCAGCAGCTTCTGGGACAGCGAAGAGACCCAGTACTTC

V: TRBV7-2
size: NA
D: NA
length: 14
J: TRBJ2-3
CDR3: CASRGWGYTDTQYF
DNA: TGTGCCAGCAGGGGATGGGGTTACACAGATACGCAGTATTTT

V: TRBV20-1
size: NA
D: NA
length: 15
J: TRBJ2-7
CDR3: CSAREGGGLLYEQYF
DNA: TGCAGTGCTAGAGAAGGGGGAGGCCTACTCTACGAGCAGTACTTC

V: TRBV6-1
size: NA
D: TRBD1
length: 14
J: TRBJ2-7
CDR3: CASRPGTGSYEQYF
DNA: TGTGCCAGCAGACCCGGGACAGGGTCGTACGAGCAGTACTTC

V: TRBV6-8
size: NA
D: TRBD1
length: 17
J: TRBJ2-7
CDR3: CASSYSRQGEYSYEQCF
DNA: TGTGCCAGCAGTTACTCCCGCCAGGGGGAATACTCCTACGAGCAGTGCTTC

V: TRBV18
size: few
D: NA
length: 14
J: TRBJ2-5
CDR3: CASSPQTQLGTQYF
DNA: TGTGCCAGCTCACCACAGACCCAATTAGGGACCCAGTACTTC

V: TRBV6-1
size: medium-sized
D: NA
length: 13
J: TRBJ1-1
CDR3: CASSVTRNTEAFF
DNA: TGTGCCAGCAGCGTAACACGGAACACTGAAGCTTTCTTT

V: TRBV6-1
size: few
D: TRBD1
length: 15
J: TRBJ2-3
CDR3: CASRFQGARTDTQYF
DNA: TGTGCCAGCAGATTCCAGGGGGCTAGGACAGATACGCAGTATTTT

V: TRBV5-1
size: NA
D: NA
length: 14
J: TRBJ2-5
CDR3: CASSGGGLPETQYF
DNA: TGCGCCAGCAGCGGCGGAGGGCTCCCCGAGACCCAGTACTTC

V: TRBV28
size: NA
D: NA
length: 13
J: TRBJ1-5
CDR3: CASKSPLYQPQHF
DNA: TGTGCCAGCAAGTCCCCCTTGTATCAGCCCCAGCATTTT